This T cell receptor (beta chain) was documented in a study of Ad26.COV2.S vaccination and SARS-CoV-2 variants. Study-level points and caveats: Vaccinees showed greater spike-specific TCR breadth than placebo recipients.

With respect to this clone: What it binds is unknown.

The CDR3 extends over 15 amino acids. The V segment lost 7 bases and the J segment 1 base; nucleotides outside the gene matches: 9. Germline V CDR1 and CDR2: MDHEN, SYDVKM. The treatment here: approximately 18 received Ad26.COV2.S at low or high dose, single or two shots; several received placebo; per-sample allocation not given. Day 63 after the first injection of vaccine or placebo was the sampling time. Measured with immunoSEQ multiplex PCR; TCRdb has only the in-frame clones, and not every one. The data contain about 350,000 clones, roughly 84% of them seen just once; the ten biggest clones take up about 3.3%.

The source of this sequence is a person aged 18-65 years who received the Ad26.COV2.S COVID-19 vaccine or a placebo. The chain links TRBV28 to TRBJ1-1; 7 bases align to TRBD1. The sample consisted of peripheral blood, taken in a trial of Ad26.COV2.S vaccine versus placebo. The chain's CDR3 is CASIPTGRGNTEAFF. CDR3 in DNA: TGTGCCAGCATTCCGACAGGGAGAGGGAACACTGAAGCTTTCTTT.